The text below deals with one TCR beta chain. The target of this receptor is not known. No much larger clone exists at a distance of one base, and base qualities are not known. This specimen belongs to a study of blood T cell repertoires in COVID-19 (TCRdb year 2020). In the study overall: The collaborator samples originated in the United States, Italy and Spain and spanned the acute and convalescent phases of COVID-19. Subjects who had been exposed to COVID-19, were actively infected with it, or had recovered from it provided the deeply sampled blood TCRbeta repertoires that made up the dataset. Nearly every sample came with metadata listing a de-identified subject ID, COVID-19 status, age in years and sex. A freely available public database, intended as a resource for researchers studying the immune response to SARS-CoV-2, is where the repertoires were released. Samples were obtained from the ongoing ImmuneRACE study (first 160 participants) and from some 1,300 subjects provided by 6 global collaborators. Where HLA class I and class II types were available, the types were taken from metadata supplied by the sample provider, not from assay-based typing. The prospective study material was composed of cDNA or gDNA derived from T cells, B-cell-depleted T cells, or PBMCs.

Each collaborating institution followed its own protocols to collect whole blood in K2EDTA tubes. For TCRbeta analysis, collaborators shipped samples in one of three forms: frozen whole blood, isolated PBMCs, or DNA extracted from either of those sample types. Study-wide findings and limitations: The quantity of clinical and demographic metadata differed by source and by participant and was supplied without curation.

The immunoSEQ Assay, a bias-controlled multiplex PCR, was used to amplify TCRbeta CDR3 regions from genomic DNA. As for how the authors treated the data: Nucleated cell counts per sample were estimated from amplification of reference gene primers within the assay. To quantify the absolute abundance of each unique TCRbeta CDR3 rearrangement, sequence reads were collapsed and filtered. For each sample, productive Simpson clonality was calculated as the square root of Simpson's diversity index over productive rearrangements. Drawn from immuneACCESS, this table holds only the in-frame rearrangements with V and J called that TCRdb kept. Clones are partly lost; checked studies trace under half to an unresolved V gene and leave the rest unexplained. The DNA was the basis for D and trimming; V, J and clone size are from that table. This sample holds more than 70,000 clones; approximately 86% were observed only once. The top ten constitute 7% to 7.5% of the sample.

A distance of 9 bases separates the germline ends of V and J, which lose 0 bases and 4 bases respectively. Taken from the germline V gene, the CDR1 and CDR2 loops are SGDLS and YYNGEE. There are 14 amino acids in the CDR3, from cysteine to phenylalanine inclusive. The sequence is cut down to CDR3 DNA, 42 bases in frame from base 1. The V gene is TRBV9 and the J gene is TRBJ2-3; TRBD2 is a possible D gene, resting on 5 matching bases. The receptor was isolated from a man aged 55 to 70 with acute or convalescent COVID-19. Sequencing was performed on peripheral blood. The DNA reads as follows: TGTGCCAGCAGCGTAGTAAGCGGAGCAGATACGCAGTATTTT. This is translated as CASSVVSGADTQYF. With all but the CDR3 taken from the reference TRBV9 and TRBJ2-3 genes, the full variable domain is: DSGVTQTPKHLITATGQRVTLRCSPRSGDLSVYWYQQSLDQGLQFLIQYYNGEERAKGNILERFSAQQFPDLHSELNLSSLELGDSALYFCASSVVSGADTQYFGPGTRLTVL.